Here is one TCR beta chain with its context. Trimming cost V 4 bases and J 3 bases; bases outside gene matches: 6. Per germline, CDR1 SGDLS and CDR2 YYNGEE. The CDR3 is 14 amino acids. Vbeta (60) and Jbeta (13) primers were used in the PCR. TCRdb's copy holds only in-frame clones and misses some; the assay was immunoSEQ multiplex PCR. This sample carries 150,000 to 200,000 clones, more than 70% of them seen once, and the ten largest clones take 0.85% to 1.4%. The data are from a study of cytomegalovirus exposure and HLA in healthy donors. The receptor was derived from a woman in her thirties or forties in good health and CMV-seronegative. The gene calls are TRBV9 and TRBJ2-7; 8 bases align to TRBD1. Sequenced: PBMCs. The CDR3 region is CASSPGQGYYEQYF. The CDR3 DNA reads as TGTGCCAGCAGCCCCGGACAGGGCTACTACGAGCAGTACTTC. Supplemented by reference TRBV9 and TRBJ2-7, the full variable domain reads DSGVTQTPKHLITATGQRVTLRCSPRSGDLSVYWYQQSLDQGLQFLIQYYNGEERAKGNILERFSAQQFPDLHSELNLSSLELGDSALYFCASSPGQGYYEQYFGPGTRLTVT.